This T cell receptor (beta chain) was found in a study of blood T cell repertoires in COVID-19. In the study overall: From the United States, Italy and Spain came samples of acute and convalescent COVID-19.

Trimming cost V 4 bases and J 9 bases; bases outside gene matches: 15. The germline V gene has CDR1 LGHDT and CDR2 YNNKEL (reference sequence). The CDR3 is made up of 16 amino acids. Authors' data handling: Quantification of nucleated cells was approximated via reference gene primer amplification. Sequencing used immunoSEQ multiplex PCR; TCRdb keeps in-frame clones, though not all of them. The V and J calls and the clone size are those of that table, but D and trimming were determined from the DNA. This sample has tens of thousands of clones, with about nine tenths found just once. The chain combines TRBV3-1 (or the pseudogene TRBV3-2) with TRBJ1-5; TRBD1 aligns across 7 bases. The sequence came from a man aged 50-59 years with active or convalescent COVID-19. The sample consisted of peripheral blood. CDR3 in DNA: TGTGCCAGCAGCCGTAACGCCGGGACAGCCGCCGGGCCCCAGCATTTT. This translates into CASSRNAGTAAGPQHF.